This T cell receptor beta chain was captured by sequencing in a study of blood T cell repertoires in COVID-19. Study as a whole: The United States, Italy and Spain supplied acute and convalescent COVID-19 samples.

Between the trimmed V and J ends, which lost 7 bases and 1 base, there was a span of 13 bases. This CDR3 is 14 amino acids long. Germline values: CDR1 LNHDA, CDR2 SQIVND (reference sequence). Authors' methods: Amplifying reference gene primers gave estimates of nucleated cell counts. Sequenced by immunoSEQ multiplex PCR; TCRdb stores in-frame clones only, minus some. V, J and clone size were drawn from that table, and D and trimming were deduced from the DNA. The sample carries about 300,000 clones, around 88% recorded once. This clone appeared a single time. The V gene is TRBV19, the J gene TRBJ1-1; weak D call: TRBD1 (6 bases). This receptor was taken from a woman aged 45-65 years with acute or convalescent COVID-19. The specimen was peripheral blood. This chain's CDR3 is CASTPGQKNTEAFF. CDR3 in DNA: TGTGCCAGTACCCCAGGACAGAAGAACACTGAAGCTTTCTTT.